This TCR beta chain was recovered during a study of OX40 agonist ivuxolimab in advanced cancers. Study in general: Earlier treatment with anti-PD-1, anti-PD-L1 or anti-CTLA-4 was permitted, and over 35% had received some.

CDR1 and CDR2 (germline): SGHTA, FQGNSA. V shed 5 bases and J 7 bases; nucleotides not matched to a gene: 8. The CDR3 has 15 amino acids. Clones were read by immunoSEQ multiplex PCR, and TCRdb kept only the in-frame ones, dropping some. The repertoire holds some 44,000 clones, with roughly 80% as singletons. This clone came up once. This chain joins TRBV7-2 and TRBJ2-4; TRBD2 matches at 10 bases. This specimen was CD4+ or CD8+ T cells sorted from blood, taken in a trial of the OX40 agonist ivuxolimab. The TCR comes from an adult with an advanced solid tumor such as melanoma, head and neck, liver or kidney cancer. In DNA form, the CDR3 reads TGTGCCAGCAGCCCCCCACTGACTAGCGGGAACATTCAGTACTTC. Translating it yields CASSPPLTSGNIQYF.